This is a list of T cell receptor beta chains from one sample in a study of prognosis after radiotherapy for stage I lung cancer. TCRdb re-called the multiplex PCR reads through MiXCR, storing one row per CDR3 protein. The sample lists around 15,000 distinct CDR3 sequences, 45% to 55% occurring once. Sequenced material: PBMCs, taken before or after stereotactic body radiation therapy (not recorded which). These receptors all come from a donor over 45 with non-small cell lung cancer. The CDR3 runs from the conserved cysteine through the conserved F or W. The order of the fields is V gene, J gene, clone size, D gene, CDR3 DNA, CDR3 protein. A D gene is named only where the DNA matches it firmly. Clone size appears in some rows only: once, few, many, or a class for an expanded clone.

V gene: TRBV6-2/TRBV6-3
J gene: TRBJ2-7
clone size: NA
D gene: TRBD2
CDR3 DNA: TGTGCCAGCAGTTACTCTGGGTACCGGGGCGGGAGTATTTACGAGCAGTACTTC
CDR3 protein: CASSYSGYRGGSIYEQYF

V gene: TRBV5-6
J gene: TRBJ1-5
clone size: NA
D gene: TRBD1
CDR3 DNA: TGTGCCAGCAGCTTGGGGGGGACAGGGGAGGTTACGCAGCATTTT
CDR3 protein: CASSLGGTGEVTQHF

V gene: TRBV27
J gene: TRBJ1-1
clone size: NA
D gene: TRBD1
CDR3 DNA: TGTGCCAGCAGTTCCTCCTGGACAGGTAACTCTGAAGCTTTCTTT
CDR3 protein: CASSSSWTGNSEAFF

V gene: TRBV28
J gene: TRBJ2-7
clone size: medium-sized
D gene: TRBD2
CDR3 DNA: TGTGCCAGCAGGGCCCAAAGGGGGGGCGGGGGGCGAAGGGACGAGCAGTACTTC
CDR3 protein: CASRAQRGGGGRRDEQYF

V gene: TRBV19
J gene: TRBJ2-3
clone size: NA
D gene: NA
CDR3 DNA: TGTGCCAGTAGTTGGTATGGTAGTGCCGCCCCAGATACGCAGTATTTT
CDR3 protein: CASSWYGSAAPDTQYF

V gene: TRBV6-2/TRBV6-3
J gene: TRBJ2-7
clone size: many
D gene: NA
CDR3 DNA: TGTGCCAGCAGTTTAGAAGGTGACCTCAGCGAGCAGTACTTC
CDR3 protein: CASSLEGDLSEQYF

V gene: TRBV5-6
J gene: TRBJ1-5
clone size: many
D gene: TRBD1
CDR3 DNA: TGTGCCAGCAGCTTCTGGGACAGGGGACGCAATCAGCCCCAGCATTTT
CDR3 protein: CASSFWDRGRNQPQHF

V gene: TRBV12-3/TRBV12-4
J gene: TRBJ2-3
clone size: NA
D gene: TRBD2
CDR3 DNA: TGTGCCAGCAGTAGCGGGACTAGCGGGGGGTCCGAAGGTACGCAGTATTTT
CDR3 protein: CASSSGTSGGSEGTQYF

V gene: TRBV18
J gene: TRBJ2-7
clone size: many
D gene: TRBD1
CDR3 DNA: TGTGCCAGCTCAACCGGGACAGGGTCCTACGAGCAGTACTTC
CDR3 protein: CASSTGTGSYEQYF

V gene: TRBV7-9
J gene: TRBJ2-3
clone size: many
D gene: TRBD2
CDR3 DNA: TGTGCCAGCAGAGCTCAATACACTAGCGAGAATACGCAGTATTTT
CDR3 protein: CASRAQYTSENTQYF

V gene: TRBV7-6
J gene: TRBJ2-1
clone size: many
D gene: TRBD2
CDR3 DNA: TGTGCCAGCAGCTCACTAGCGGATAGCTCCTACAATGAGCAGTTCTTC
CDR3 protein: CASSSLADSSYNEQFF

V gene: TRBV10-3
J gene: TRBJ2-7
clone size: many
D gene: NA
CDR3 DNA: TGTGCCATCAGTGAGTCGGGGGAGCAGTACTTC
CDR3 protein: CAISESGEQYF

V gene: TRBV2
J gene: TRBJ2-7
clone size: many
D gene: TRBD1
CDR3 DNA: TGTGCCAGCAGTGAACTACAGGGGGAGTACTTC
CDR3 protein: CASSELQGEYF

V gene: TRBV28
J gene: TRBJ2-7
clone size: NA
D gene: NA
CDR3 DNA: TGCGCCAGCGTATCCGGGGGGGGGGCAGGGGGAAACGAGCAGTACTTC
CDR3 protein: CASVSGGGAGGNEQYF

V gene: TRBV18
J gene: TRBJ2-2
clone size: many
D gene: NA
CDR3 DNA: TGTGCCAGCTCACCATCCTCCGGCGCTCTCACCGGGGAGCTGTTTTTT
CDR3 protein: CASSPSSGALTGELFF

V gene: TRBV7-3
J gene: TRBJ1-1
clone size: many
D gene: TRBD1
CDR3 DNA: TGTGCCAGCAGCTTAGAGCCACAGGGGATGACTGAAGCTTTCTTT
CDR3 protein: CASSLEPQGMTEAFF

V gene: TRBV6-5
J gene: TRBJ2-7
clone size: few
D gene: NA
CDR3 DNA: TGTGCCAGCAGTTACGCCCCCTTAGCCGGGTTGGCGACCTACGAGCAGTACTTC
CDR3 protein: CASSYAPLAGLATYEQYF

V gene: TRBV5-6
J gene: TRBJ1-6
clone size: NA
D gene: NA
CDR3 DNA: TGTGCCAGCAGCTTGATGAACGGTTTTAATTCACCCCTCCACTTT
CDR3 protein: CASSLMNGFNSPLHF